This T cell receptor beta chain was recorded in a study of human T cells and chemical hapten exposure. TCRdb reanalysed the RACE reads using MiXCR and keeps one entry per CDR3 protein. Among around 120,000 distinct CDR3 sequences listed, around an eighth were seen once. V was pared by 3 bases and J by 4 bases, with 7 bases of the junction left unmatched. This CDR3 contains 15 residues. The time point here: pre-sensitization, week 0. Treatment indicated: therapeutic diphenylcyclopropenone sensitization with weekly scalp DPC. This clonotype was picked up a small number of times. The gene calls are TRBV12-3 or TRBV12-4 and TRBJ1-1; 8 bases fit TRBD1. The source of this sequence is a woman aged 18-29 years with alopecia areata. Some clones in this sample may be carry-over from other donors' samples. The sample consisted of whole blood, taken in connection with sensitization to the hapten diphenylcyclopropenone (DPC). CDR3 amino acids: CASSLRQGWFTEAFF. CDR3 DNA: TGTGCCAGCAGTTTGAGACAGGGGTGGTTCACTGAAGCTTTCTTT.